This T cell receptor (beta chain) was identified during a study of radiotherapy plus CTLA-4 blockade in lung cancer. Study at large: Of all patients, more than 15% responded objectively and approximately 31% showed disease control.

With 0 bases removed from V and 7 bases from J, the gap between germline ends came to 17 bases. The length of the CDR3 is 16 residues. Germline CDR1 LGHNA, CDR2 YSLEER. Patients had chemo-refractory metastatic non-small-cell lung cancer and received focal radiation plus CTLA-4 blockade that used ipilimumab. To note about this clone: Its specificity is not known.

This table comes from immunoSEQ multiplex PCR, and its TCRdb copy is limited to in-frame clones, with some not included. This table holds 50,000 to 65,000 clones, 75% to 80% found once. General observations from the study: TCR clones of tumor origin grew in blood after radiotherapy plus ipilimumab. According to reports, early shifts in blood T cell clones, alongside interferon-beta, forecast response most accurately.

The source material was peripheral blood, sampled from a patient treated with radiotherapy plus ipilimumab. The chain carries TRBV4-3 and TRBJ2-3; D may be TRBD2 (7 bases). The clonotype originates from a human donor with non-small cell lung cancer whose response to radiotherapy plus ipilimumab could not be evaluated. CDR3 in DNA: TGCGCCAGCAGCCAAGATGGGGCGGGGGCCGGGAATACGCAGTATTTT. Encoded protein: CASSQDGAGAGNTQYF.